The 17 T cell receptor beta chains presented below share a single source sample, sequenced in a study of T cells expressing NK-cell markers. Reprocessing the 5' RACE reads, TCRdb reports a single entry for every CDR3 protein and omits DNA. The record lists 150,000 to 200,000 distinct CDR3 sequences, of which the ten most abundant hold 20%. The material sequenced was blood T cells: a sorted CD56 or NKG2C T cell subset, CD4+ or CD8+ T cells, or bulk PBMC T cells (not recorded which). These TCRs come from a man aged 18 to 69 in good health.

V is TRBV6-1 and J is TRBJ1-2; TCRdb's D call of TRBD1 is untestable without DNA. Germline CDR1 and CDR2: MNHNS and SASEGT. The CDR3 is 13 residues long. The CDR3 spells CASTGDSGYGYTF.

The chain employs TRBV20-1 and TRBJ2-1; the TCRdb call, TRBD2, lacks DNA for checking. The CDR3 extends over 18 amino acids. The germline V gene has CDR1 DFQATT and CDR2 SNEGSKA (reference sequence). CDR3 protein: CSARPNPTLRGGDNEQFF.

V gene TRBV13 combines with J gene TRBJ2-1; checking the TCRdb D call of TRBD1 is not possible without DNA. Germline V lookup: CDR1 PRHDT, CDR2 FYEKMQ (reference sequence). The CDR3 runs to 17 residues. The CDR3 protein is CASSITLSGGHYNEQFF.

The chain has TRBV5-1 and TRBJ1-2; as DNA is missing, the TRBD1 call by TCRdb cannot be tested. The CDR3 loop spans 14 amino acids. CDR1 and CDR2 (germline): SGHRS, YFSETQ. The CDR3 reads CASSWTGGNYGYTF.

The CDR3 is CASSPPGTGREKLFF. This rearrangement joins TRBV7-9 to TRBJ1-4; the D gene TCRdb calls, TRBD1, cannot be checked with no DNA. Germline-derived CDR1 and CDR2 are SEHNR and FQNEAQ (reference sequence). The CDR3 is 15 amino acids.

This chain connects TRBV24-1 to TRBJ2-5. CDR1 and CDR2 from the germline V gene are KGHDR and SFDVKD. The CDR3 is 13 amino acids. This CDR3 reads CATSARIGETQYF.

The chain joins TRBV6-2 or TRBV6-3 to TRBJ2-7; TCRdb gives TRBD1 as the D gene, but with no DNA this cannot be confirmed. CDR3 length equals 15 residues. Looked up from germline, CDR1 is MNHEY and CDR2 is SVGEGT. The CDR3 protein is CASSYYTGGAYEQYF.

The CDR3 sequence: CASRNEQGGQQTQYF. This sequence joins TRBV12-3 or TRBV12-4 and TRBJ2-5; TCRdb returns TRBD1, unconfirmable since there is no DNA. This CDR3 has 15 residues.

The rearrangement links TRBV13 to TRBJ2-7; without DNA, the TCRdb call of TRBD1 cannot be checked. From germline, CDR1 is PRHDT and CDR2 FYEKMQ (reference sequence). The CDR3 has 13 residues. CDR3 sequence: CASTKGGFYEQYF.

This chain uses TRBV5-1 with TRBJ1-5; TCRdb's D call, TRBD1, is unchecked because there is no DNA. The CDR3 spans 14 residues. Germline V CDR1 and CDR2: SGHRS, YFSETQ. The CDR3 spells CASSSTGGNQPQHF.

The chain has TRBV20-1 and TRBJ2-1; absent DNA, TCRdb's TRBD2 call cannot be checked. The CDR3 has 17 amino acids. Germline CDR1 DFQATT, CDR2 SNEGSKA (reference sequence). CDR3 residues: CSGRGRLGGGSYNEQFF.

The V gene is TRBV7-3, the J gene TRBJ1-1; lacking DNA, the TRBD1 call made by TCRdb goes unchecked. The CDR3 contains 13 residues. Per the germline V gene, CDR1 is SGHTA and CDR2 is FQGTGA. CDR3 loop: CASSQDRSTEAFF.

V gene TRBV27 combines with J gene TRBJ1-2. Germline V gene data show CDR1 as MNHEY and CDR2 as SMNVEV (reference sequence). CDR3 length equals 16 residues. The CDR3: CASSFLGEGISDGYTF.

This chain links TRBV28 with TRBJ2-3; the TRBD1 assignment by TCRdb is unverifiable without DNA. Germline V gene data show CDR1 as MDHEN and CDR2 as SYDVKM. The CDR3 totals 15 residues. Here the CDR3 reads CASSLRQGITDTQYF.

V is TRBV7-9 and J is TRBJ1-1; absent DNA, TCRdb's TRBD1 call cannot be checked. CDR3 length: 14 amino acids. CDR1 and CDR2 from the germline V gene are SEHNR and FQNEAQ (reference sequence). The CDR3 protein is CASSLEGGGNEAFF.

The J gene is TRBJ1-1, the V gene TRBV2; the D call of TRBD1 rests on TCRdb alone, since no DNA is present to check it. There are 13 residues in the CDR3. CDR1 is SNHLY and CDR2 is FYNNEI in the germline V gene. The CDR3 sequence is CASPTGRRTEAFF.

The CDR3 here is CASGFPGWAFF. This sequence joins TRBV12-5 and TRBJ1-1; no DNA is available, so the TRBD1 call from TCRdb remains unchecked. The CDR3 spans 11 residues. Germline V gene lookup returns CDR1 LGHNT and CDR2 FRNRAP.